The 7 T cell receptor beta chains presented below share a single source sample, sequenced in a study of control samples from healthy donors and cancer patients. This table comes from immunoSEQ multiplex PCR, and its TCRdb copy is limited to in-frame clones, with some not included. The profile covers 100,000 to 150,000 clones, with about 90% appearing a single time and less than 2.5% taken by the ten largest. Material for sequencing was blood. These receptors were taken from a woman in her forties or fifties in good health.

The chain joins TRBV27 to TRBJ1-1; TRBD1 might be the D (6 bases). Per germline, CDR1 MNHEY and CDR2 SMNVEV (reference sequence). Trimming left V 5 bases short and J 4 bases short, with 17 bases between. This CDR3 has 15 amino acids. The DNA for the CDR3 is TGTGCCAGCAGTACCGGAGACAGGCGGAGCACTGAAGCTTTCTTT. It translates to CASSTGDRRSTEAFF.

The J gene is TRBJ2-1, the V gene TRBV7-2, with D unclear. CDR1 and CDR2 (germline): SGHTA, FQGNSA. The CDR3 loop spans 13 amino acids. The ends were cut back, 0 bases at V and 7 bases at J, with 7 bases in the middle. In DNA form, the CDR3 reads TGTGCCAGCAGCTTAGCGCAAGGGAATGAGCAGTTCTTC. It is translated as CASSLAQGNEQFF.

The genes are TRBV30 and TRBJ1-2; 8 bases line up with TRBD1. CDR3 length: 12 amino acids. Trimming at V came to 3 bases and at J to 7 bases, leaving 4 bases not matched to a gene. Germline V gives CDR1 GTSNPN, CDR2 SVGIG (reference sequence). The CDR3 DNA reads TGTGCCTGGAGCAGGGGGCAGGGTGGCTACACCTTC. It yields the protein CAWSRGQGGYTF. The whole variable domain, filled in from reference TRBV30 and TRBJ1-2, reads SQTIHQWPATLVQPVGSPLSLECTVEGTSNPNLYWYRQAAGRGLQLLFYSVGIGQISSEVPQNLSASRPQDRQFILSSKKLLLSDSGFYLCAWSRGQGGYTFGSGTRLTVV.

The chain has TRBV7-9 and TRBJ1-1; D is unresolved. Germline lookup yields CDR1 SEHNR and CDR2 FQNEAQ (reference sequence). The CDR3 is made up of 14 amino acids. The V end was cut by 2 bases, the J end by 1 base, with 8 bases between. In nucleotides, the CDR3 is TGTGCCAGCAGCTTAAAATCAGAGAACACTGAAGCTTTCTTT. Translating gives CASSLKSENTEAFF.

V usage is TRBV29-1 and J usage is TRBJ2-3, with TRBD2 matching 9 bases. The CDR3 contains 15 residues. The germline V gene has CDR1 SQVTM and CDR2 ANQGSEA. V shed 1 base and J 7 bases; nucleotides not matched to a gene: 9. Here the CDR3 DNA reads TGCAGCGTTGAAGTGACCGTTAGCGGGGGAAATACGCAGTATTTT. Protein sequence: CSVEVTVSGGNTQYF.

Only one count was recorded for this clone. This chain connects TRBV19 to TRBJ2-3; a weak D match, TRBD1 (5 bases). Germline V gene data show CDR1 as LNHDA and CDR2 as SQIVND (reference sequence). V was cut by 5 bases and J by 1 base, with 10 bases left in between. CDR3 length: 14 amino acids. Written as DNA, the CDR3 is TGTGCCAGTAGTCCTGGACAAGGCACAGATACGCAGTATTTT. This codes for CASSPGQGTDTQYF.

This chain connects TRBV29-1 to TRBJ1-5; D is unresolved. The CDR3 has 12 residues. The germline gives CDR1 SQVTM, CDR2 ANQGSEA. V was clipped by 6 bases and J by 0 bases, with 6 bases between them. The CDR3 here is CSVENSNQPQHF. CDR3 sequence (DNA): TGCAGCGTCGAGAATAGCAATCAGCCCCAGCATTTT.